The 2 T cell receptor beta chains below come from one sample, sequenced in a study of identical twins. TCRdb independently ran MiXCR on the 5' RACE reads; one entry per CDR3 protein. The sample has 350,000 to 500,000 distinct CDR3 sequences; approximately 17% are singletons. Sequenced material: naive T cells sorted from blood. The source of these receptors is a man aged 45-60 years in good health.

Ten or more counts support this clonotype. The CDR3 protein is CASSYGDYEQYF. CDR3 DNA sequence: TGTGCCAGCAGTTATGGGGACTACGAGCAGTACTTC. The chain carries TRBV28 and TRBJ2-7; D is uncertain. Germline-derived CDR1 and CDR2 are MDHEN and SYDVKM. V was trimmed by 4 bases and J by 3 bases, leaving 7 bases between them. The length of the CDR3 is 12 residues.

This clonotype was seen at least ten times. The chain couples TRBV7-8 to TRBJ2-1, with D hard to call. The ends were cut back, 1 base at V and 9 bases at J, with 7 bases in the middle. The CDR3 covers 12 residues. The germline V gene has CDR1 SGHVS and CDR2 FQNEAQ. CDR3 sequence (DNA): TGTGCCAGCAGCTTAGACGAGACTGAGCAGTTCTTC. As protein: CASSLDETEQFF.